This TCR beta chain was identified in a study of control samples from healthy donors and cancer patients. The CDR3 has 15 residues. CDR1 SGDLS and CDR2 YYNGEE come from the germline V gene. V shed 3 bases, J shed 1 base, and the junction held 5 bases outside the gene matches. Profiled with immunoSEQ multiplex PCR; TCRdb holds only in-frame clones, not every one. The sample lists 130,000 to 150,000 clones, around 86% occurring once. This receptor was identified in a young man in good health. Source material: blood. This chain uses TRBV9 with TRBJ2-7; 9 nucleotides agree with TRBD2. The CDR3 reads CASSALAGASYEQYF. In DNA form, the CDR3 reads TGTGCCAGCAGCGCCTTAGCGGGGGCTTCCTACGAGCAGTACTTC.